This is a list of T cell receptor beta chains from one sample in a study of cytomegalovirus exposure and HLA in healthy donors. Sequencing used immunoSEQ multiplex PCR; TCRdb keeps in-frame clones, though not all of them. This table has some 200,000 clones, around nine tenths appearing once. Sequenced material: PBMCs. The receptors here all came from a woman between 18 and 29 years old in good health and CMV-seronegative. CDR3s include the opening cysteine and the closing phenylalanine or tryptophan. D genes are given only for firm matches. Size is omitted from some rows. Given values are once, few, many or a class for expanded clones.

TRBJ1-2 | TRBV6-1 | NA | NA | TGTGCCAGCAGTGAAGGGGCTCGGGGCTATGGCTACACCTTC | CASSEGARGYGYTF
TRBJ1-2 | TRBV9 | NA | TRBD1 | TGTGCCAGCAGGGCTAACAGGGGGCAAGGCTATGGCTACACCTTC | CASRANRGQGYGYTF
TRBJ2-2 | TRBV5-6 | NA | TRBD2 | TGTGCCAGCAGCTATCTAGCGGGAGTAAGAGTAGGGGAGCTGTTTTTT | CASSYLAGVRVGELFF
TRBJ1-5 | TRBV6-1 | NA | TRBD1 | TGTGCCAGCAGGGGGACAGGGGGCGATTTACTCCACAATTTT | CASRGTGGDLLHNF
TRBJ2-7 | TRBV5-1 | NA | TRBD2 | TGCGCCAGCAGCATGGGACTAGCGGGAGGCCTCCCCTACGAGCAGTACTTC | CASSMGLAGGLPYEQYF
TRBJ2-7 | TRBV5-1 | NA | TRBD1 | TGCGCCAGCAGCTTGGAGGGACAGGGGGCAGGGGAGCAGTACTTC | CASSLEGQGAGEQYF
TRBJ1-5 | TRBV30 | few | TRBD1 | TGTGCCTGGAGCCCATGGGACAGGGGTGGTTATCAGCCCCAGCATTTT | CAWSPWDRGGYQPQHF
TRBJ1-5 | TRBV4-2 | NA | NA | TGTGCCAGCAGCCAAGATGCGGGTGTTGGCAATCAGCCCCAGCATTTT | CASSQDAGVGNQPQHF
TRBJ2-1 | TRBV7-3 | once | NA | TGTGCCAGCAGCGAAAAACTAGGGTTGGGTGAGCAGTTCTTC | CASSEKLGLGEQFF
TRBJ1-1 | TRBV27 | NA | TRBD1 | TGTGCCAGCAGTCCAGGGACAGGGATAGACACTGAAGCTTTCTTT | CASSPGTGIDTEAFF
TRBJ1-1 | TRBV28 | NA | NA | TGTGCCAGCAGTTTCGGGTACACTGAAGCTTTCTTT | CASSFGYTEAFF
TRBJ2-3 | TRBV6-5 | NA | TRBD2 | TGTGCCAGCTGGAGCGGGAGAATTGTCGATACGCAGTATTTT | CASWSGRIVDTQYF
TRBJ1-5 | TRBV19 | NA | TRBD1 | TGTGCCAGTAGTATTGGACAGGGCAATCAGCCCCAGCATTTT | CASSIGQGNQPQHF
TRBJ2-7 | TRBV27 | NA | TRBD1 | TGTGCCAGCGGGCGAGGGGGCCACGCGTACGAGCAGTACTTC | CASGRGGHAYEQYF
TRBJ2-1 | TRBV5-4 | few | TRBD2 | TGTGCCAGCAGCGCAGAGCCGGGACTACAAAACAATGAGCAGTTCTTC | CASSAEPGLQNNEQFF
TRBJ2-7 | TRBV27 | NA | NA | TGTGCCAGCAGTTTTAATACCCCGAAGGGGTTTTACGAGCAGTACTTC | CASSFNTPKGFYEQYF
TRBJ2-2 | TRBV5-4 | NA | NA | TGTGCCAGCAGCGTCCGGGACACGTCCGGGGAGCTGTTTTTT | CASSVRDTSGELFF
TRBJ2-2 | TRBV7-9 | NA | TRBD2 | TGTGCCATGGAGCGGGAGGGTTCCGCCGGGGAGCTGTTTTTT | CAMEREGSAGELFF
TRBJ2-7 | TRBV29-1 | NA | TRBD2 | TGCAGCGCCGAGCGGGGGGGGAAGGAGCAGTACTTC | CSAERGGKEQYF
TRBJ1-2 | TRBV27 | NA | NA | TGTGCCAGCAGTTTATCGCGTTCCCAGGGAAGTAATAAAGATGGCTACACCTTC | CASSLSRSQGSNKDGYTF
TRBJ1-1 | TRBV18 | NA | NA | TGTGCCAGCTCACCACCGACCAGTTCGGGTACTGAAGCTTTCTTT | CASSPPTSSGTEAFF
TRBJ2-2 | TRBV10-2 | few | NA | TGCGCCAGCAGCGGGGGTCGGACAGGGAACACCGGGGAGCTGTTTTTT | CASSGGRTGNTGELFF
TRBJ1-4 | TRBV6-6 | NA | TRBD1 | TGTGCCAGCAGTTATTCGGGGACAGGGTATGAAAAACTGTTTTTT | CASSYSGTGYEKLFF
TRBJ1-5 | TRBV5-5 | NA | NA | TGTGCCAGCAGCTTGAATAGGGGTCCTGGGAGCAATCAGCCCCAGCATTTT | CASSLNRGPGSNQPQHF
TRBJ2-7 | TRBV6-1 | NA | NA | TGTGCCAGCAGTGCCCCCTACAGCGGACCTACCCCTTGGGCGTCCTACGAGCAGTACTTC | CASSAPYSGPTPWASYEQYF
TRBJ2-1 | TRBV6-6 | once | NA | TGTGCCAGCAGTTACCGCTACAATGAGCAGTTCTTC | CASSYRYNEQFF
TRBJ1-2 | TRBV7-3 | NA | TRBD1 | TGTGCCAGCAGCTTAACCGAGGACAGGCTGAATGGCTACACCTTC | CASSLTEDRLNGYTF
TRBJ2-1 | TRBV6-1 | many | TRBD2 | TGTGCCAGCAGTATAGGACTAGCGGGTGCTGAGCAGTTCTTC | CASSIGLAGAEQFF
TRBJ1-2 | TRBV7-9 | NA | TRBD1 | TGTGCCAGCAGCCAAGGACAGGACCTCTATGGCTACACCTTC | CASSQGQDLYGYTF
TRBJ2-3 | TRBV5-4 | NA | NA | TGTGCCAGCAGCGGGCACAGGATAGGGGATACGCAGTATTTT | CASSGHRIGDTQYF
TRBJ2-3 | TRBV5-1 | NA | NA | TGCGCCAGCCAGGGCACAGATACGCAGTATTTT | CASQGTDTQYF
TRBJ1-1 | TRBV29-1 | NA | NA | TGCAGCGTTGCCGGGCGGGGGGGCACTGAAGCTTTCTTT | CSVAGRGGTEAFF
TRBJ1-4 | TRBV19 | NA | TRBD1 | TGTGCCAGTAGTATCAGGGGGCGCGGAGAAAAACTGTTTTTT | CASSIRGRGEKLFF
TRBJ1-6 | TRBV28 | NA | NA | TGTGCCAGCAGTACCCACACGGACGGGACCTATAATTCACCCCTCCACTTT | CASSTHTDGTYNSPLHF
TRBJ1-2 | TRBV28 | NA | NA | TGTGCCAGCAGTTCAACAGGATACACCTTC | CASSSTGYTF
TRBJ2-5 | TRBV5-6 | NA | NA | TGTGCCAGCAGCTTGGGAGTCTGGCGGGGTCAAGAGACCCAGTACTTC | CASSLGVWRGQETQYF
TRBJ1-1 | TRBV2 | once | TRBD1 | TGTGCCAGCCCATTACAGGGGGGGTTCGCTGAAGCTTTCTTT | CASPLQGGFAEAFF
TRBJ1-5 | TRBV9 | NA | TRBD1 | TGTGCCAGCAGCGCGGACAGGGGCAATCAGCCCCAGCATTTT | CASSADRGNQPQHF
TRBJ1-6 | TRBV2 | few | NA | TGTGCCAGCAGTTTAGGCGGTTTCTGGTCCAGTTCACCCCTCCACTTT | CASSLGGFWSSSPLHF
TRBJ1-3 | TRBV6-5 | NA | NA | TGTGCCAGCAGTTACGGTCCACACTCTGGAAACACCATATATTTT | CASSYGPHSGNTIYF
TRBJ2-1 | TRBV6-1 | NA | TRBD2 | TGTGCCAGCTCTGCTAGCGGAAACAATGAGCAGTTCTTC | CASSASGNNEQFF
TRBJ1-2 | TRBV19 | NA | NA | TGTGCCGCATGGGGTTATGCGGAGGGTGGCTACACCTTC | CAAWGYAEGGYTF